These 18 T cell receptor beta chains originate from one sample sequenced in a study of blood T cell repertoires in COVID-19. Some clones are missing from TCRdb's copy, which holds only in-frame ones; the method was immunoSEQ multiplex PCR. The data show about 380,000 clones, more than 70% seen once. Material for sequencing was PBMCs or T cells enriched from blood (not recorded which). These receptor sequences come from a woman under 30 who had recovered from COVID-19.

This clone was seen just once. J is TRBJ1-1 and V is TRBV5-1; D not certain. There are 15 residues in the CDR3. The germline V gene has CDR1 SGHRS and CDR2 YFSETQ. V lost 2 bases, J lost 1 base, and 12 bases lay in between. The CDR3 protein is CASSFTSIKNTEAFF. CDR3 in DNA: TGCGCCAGCAGCTTCACATCGATTAAGAACACTGAAGCTTTCTTT.

The CDR3 DNA follows: TGTGCCAGCAGCTTAGAGCGGGGGGGAACAGATACGCAGTATTTT. Its protein is CASSLERGGTDTQYF. This chain joins TRBV11-1 and TRBJ2-3, with 10 nucleotides matching TRBD2. The CDR3 extends over 15 amino acids. Germline assignment: CDR1 SGHAT and CDR2 FQDESV (reference sequence). V trimming: 1 base; J trimming: 3 bases; junction bases outside the gene matches: 1.

This chain links TRBV5-1 with TRBJ1-4, with 8 positions matching TRBD1. Germline V gene data show CDR1 as SGHRS and CDR2 as YFSETQ. The CDR3 sequence is 17 residues long. J gave up 4 bases and V 1 base, and 9 bases lay outside the gene matches. CDR3 bases: TGCGCCAGCAGCTTGACAGGGGGAAGACAGGTTAATGAAAAACTGTTTTTT. Protein sequence: CASSLTGGRQVNEKLFF.

Written as DNA, the CDR3 is TGTGCCAGCATCTCGCGGGGAAGGGGCTACGAGCAGTACTTC. Its protein is CASISRGRGYEQYF. This chain joins TRBV28 and TRBJ2-7, with TRBD2 as a possible D gene (6 bases). Germline CDR1 MDHEN, CDR2 SYDVKM. V dropped 7 bases and J dropped 3 bases, with 16 bases sitting between them. This CDR3 is built from 14 residues.

The rearrangement links TRBV19 to TRBJ2-7, with 13 nucleotides matching TRBD2. The CDR3 has 15 residues. Looked up from germline, CDR1 is LNHDA and CDR2 is SQIVND (reference sequence). V shed 8 bases, J shed 2 bases, and the junction held 6 bases outside the gene matches. CDR3 sequence (DNA): TGTGCCAGTCGCCGGACTAGCGGGGGAACCTACGAGCAGTACTTC. Translation gives CASRRTSGGTYEQYF.

This clone was detected a few times. The rearrangement links TRBV25-1 to TRBJ2-7; D possibly corresponds to TRBD2 (6 bases). CDR1 and CDR2 (germline): MGHDK, SYGVNS. The CDR3 sequence is 13 residues long. Trimming left V 6 bases short and J 0 bases short, with 9 bases between. The CDR3 loop is CASRPGGSYEQYF. CDR3 DNA: TGTGCCAGCAGGCCCGGGGGCTCCTACGAGCAGTACTTC.

The genes are TRBV6-5 and TRBJ2-7; 8 positions agree with TRBD1. This CDR3 is 14 amino acids long. The junction had 8 bases not matched to a gene; V was cut back by 6 bases and J by 4 bases. Germline V CDR1 and CDR2: MNHEY, SVGAGI. In nucleotides, the CDR3 is TGTGCCAGCAGCGACGGACAGGGAGCATACGAGCAGTACTTC. Protein: CASSDGQGAYEQYF.

The chain links TRBV3-1 (or the pseudogene TRBV3-2) to TRBJ2-2; 8 bases map to TRBD2. Germline CDR1 reads LGHDT; CDR2 reads YNNKEL (reference sequence). The CDR3 contains 15 residues. V shed 2 bases and J 1 base; nucleotides not matched to a gene: 0. CDR3 sequence (DNA): TGTGCCAGCAGCCAACTAGCGGGGAACACCGGGGAGCTGTTTTTT. This translates into CASSQLAGNTGELFF.

This sequence joins TRBV28 and TRBJ1-3; a possible D gene is TRBD1 (6 bases). Germline values: CDR1 MDHEN, CDR2 SYDVKM. CDR3 length equals 14 residues. Trimming pared 6 bases from V and 8 bases from J, leaving 17 bases between. CDR3 protein: CASSLGQFSDTIYF. CDR3 in DNA: TGTGCCAGCAGCCTAGGACAGTTTTCGGACACCATATATTTT.

This rearrangement joins TRBV11-2 to TRBJ2-5, with 12 bases aligning to TRBD2. CDR1 is SGHAT and CDR2 is FQNNGV in the germline V gene. The V and J ends lost 4 bases and 9 bases, in that order; junction bases with no gene match: 9. The CDR3 is 15 amino acids. The CDR3 spells CASSSSGGGFHPQYF. The CDR3 DNA follows: TGTGCCAGCAGCTCTAGCGGGGGGGGGTTCCATCCCCAGTACTTC.

This chain uses TRBV6-5 with TRBJ2-7; D is possibly TRBD1 (5 bases). Germline CDR1 is MNHEY and CDR2 is SVGAGI. The V end was cut by 5 bases, the J end by 3 bases, with 8 bases between. The CDR3 sequence is 12 residues long. CDR3 region: CASSQQDYEQYF. The CDR3 DNA sequence: TGTGCCAGCAGTCAACAGGACTACGAGCAGTACTTC.

CDR3 loop: CASSLSGESNQPQHF. The CDR3, as DNA: TGCGCCAGCAGCTTGTCAGGGGAGAGCAATCAGCCCCAGCATTTT. The chain is built from TRBV5-1 and TRBJ1-5; tentative D call: TRBD1 (6 bases). CDR3 length equals 15 residues. The germline V and J ends were trimmed by 1 base and 1 base, with 9 bases remaining between them. Germline V gives CDR1 SGHRS, CDR2 YFSETQ.

The chain combines TRBV27 with TRBJ1-1, with 10 bases fitting TRBD1. From germline, CDR1 is MNHEY and CDR2 SMNVEV (reference sequence). Trimming took 11 bases from V and 7 from J; bases not matched to a gene: 13. The CDR3 loop spans 14 amino acids. Written as DNA, the CDR3 is TGTGCCGTTCTCCGGGACAGGGGTTCCCTTGAAGCTTTCTTT. As protein: CAVLRDRGSLEAFF.

The chain recombines TRBV18 with TRBJ2-7; 9 bases are shared with TRBD1. The CDR3 runs 16 residues. The V segment lost 0 bases and the J segment 5 bases; nucleotides outside the gene matches: 8. From germline, CDR1 is KGHSH and CDR2 LQKENI. CDR3 coding DNA: TGTGCCAGCTCACCACCCTCGGGACAGGGAAACCACGAGCAGTACTTC. Its translation: CASSPPSGQGNHEQYF. Combining the CDR3 with reference TRBV18 and TRBJ2-7 gives the whole variable domain NAGVMQNPRHLVRRRGQEARLRCSPMKGHSHVYWYRQLPEEGLKFMVYLQKENIIDESGMPKERFSAEFPKEGPSILRIQQVVRGDSAAYFCASSPPSGQGNHEQYFGPGTRLTVT.

The rearrangement uses TRBV6-5 and TRBJ2-7, with D possibly being TRBD1 (5 bases). The CDR3 totals 16 residues. Germline V gene sequence: CDR1 MNHEY, CDR2 SVGAGI. The V end lost 0 bases, the J end lost 5 bases, and 17 bases lay between the germline ends. This CDR3 is CASSYSVGVGSDEQYF. The CDR3 bases are TGTGCCAGCAGTTACTCCGTAGGGGTAGGATCGGACGAGCAGTACTTC.

The chain employs TRBV11-2 and TRBJ2-7; D ambiguous. V was cut by 3 bases and J by 2 bases, with 8 bases left in between. The CDR3 contains 13 residues. Germline values: CDR1 SGHAT, CDR2 FQNNGV. CDR3 sequence reads: CASSLGPTYEQYF. The CDR3 region has the DNA TGTGCCAGCAGCTTGGGCCCTACCTACGAGCAGTACTTC.

The rearrangement links TRBV7-9 to TRBJ2-5; D not certain. The germline V and J ends were trimmed by 5 bases and 4 bases, with 8 bases remaining between them. This CDR3 comprises 12 residues. CDR1 and CDR2 (germline): SEHNR, FQNEAQ (reference sequence). The CDR3 sequence is CASSRTLETQYF. The CDR3 DNA follows: TGTGCCAGCAGCCGTACTCTAGAGACCCAGTACTTC.

Turning to this clone: The germline gene is not matched at one end of the junction; a read error may be the cause. The chain is built from TRBV11-2 and TRBJ2-7, with a possible D match to TRBD2 (6 bases). Germline CDR1 SGHAT, CDR2 FQNNGV. The CDR3 length is 13 residues. CDR3 DNA: TGTGCCAGCAGCTTAGATCTATGGGGGGTAGAGATCTTC. Translation gives CASSLDLWGVEIF.